This T cell receptor beta chain was captured in a study of beta chain features in type 1 diabetes. Study-wide results and caveats: A cDNA-based sequencing approach could over-represent cells with high TCR expression.

Trimming shortened V by 1 base and J by 0 bases, and 9 bases separated the two germline ends. The CDR3 extends over 15 amino acids. Germline CDR1 MGHDK, CDR2 SYGVNS. Reverse transcription of all isolated RNA meant that expressed TCRB transcripts were sequenced. The protocol was immunoSEQ multiplex PCR, while the TCRdb copy is restricted to in-frame clones and leaves out a portion. There are under 400,000 clones in the sample; 12% to 15% occur only once, and under 8.5% lies in the top ten. This clone occurred a few times. What it binds is not known. The chain employs TRBV25-1 and TRBJ1-2; D not certain. The receptor comes from a man younger than 45 in good health. Material: central memory CD4+ T cells from blood. CDR3 sequence (DNA): TGTGCCAGCAGTGAATTTGGGGTGGCTAACTATGGCTACACCTTC. It yields the protein CASSEFGVANYGYTF.